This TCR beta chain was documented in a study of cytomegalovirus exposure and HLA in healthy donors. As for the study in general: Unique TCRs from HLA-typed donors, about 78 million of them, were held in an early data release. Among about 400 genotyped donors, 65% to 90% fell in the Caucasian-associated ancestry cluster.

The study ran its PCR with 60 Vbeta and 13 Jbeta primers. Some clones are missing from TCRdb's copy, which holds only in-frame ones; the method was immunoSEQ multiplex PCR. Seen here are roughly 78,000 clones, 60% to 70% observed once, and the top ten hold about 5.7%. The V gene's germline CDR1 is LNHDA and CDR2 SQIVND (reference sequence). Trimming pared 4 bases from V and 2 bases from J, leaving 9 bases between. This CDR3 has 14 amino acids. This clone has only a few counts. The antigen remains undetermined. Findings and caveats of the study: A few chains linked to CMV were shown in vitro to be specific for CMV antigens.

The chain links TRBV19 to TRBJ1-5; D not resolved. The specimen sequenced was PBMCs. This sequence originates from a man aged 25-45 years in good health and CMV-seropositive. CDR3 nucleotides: TGTGCCAGTAGTACACTTCTAGGCAATCAGCCCCAGCATTTT. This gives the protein CASSTLLGNQPQHF. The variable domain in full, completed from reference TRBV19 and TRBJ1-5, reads DGGITQSPKYLFRKEGQNVTLSCEQNLNHDAMYWYRQDPGQGLRLIYYSQIVNDFQKGDIAEGYSVSREKKESFPLTVTSAQKNPTAFYLCASSTLLGNQPQHFGDGTRLSIL.